This T cell receptor beta chain was observed in a study of blood T cell repertoires in COVID-19. Across the whole study: There were acute and convalescent COVID-19 samples, and they came from the United States, Italy and Spain. Nucleic acid was either cDNA or gDNA, and it came from T cells, B-cell-depleted T cells, or PBMCs.

Original methodology: Scientists estimated how many nucleated cells there were by amplifying reference gene primers. Measured with immunoSEQ multiplex PCR; TCRdb has only the in-frame clones, and not every one. V and J calls and clone size come straight from that table; D and trimming were deduced from the DNA. The sample holds 400,000 to 450,000 clones, 86% seen once. V was shortened by 1 base and J by 0 bases, with 7 bases between the two germline ends. In germline, CDR1 is WSHSY, CDR2 SAAADI. The length of the CDR3 is 14 residues. This receptor was obtained from a woman aged 25 to 39 with active or convalescent COVID-19. This sequence joins TRBV10-2 and TRBJ2-7; possibly TRBD1 for D (5 bases). Material for sequencing was peripheral blood. The CDR3, as DNA: TGCGCCAGCAGTGAGTTGGACATCTCCTACGAGCAGTACTTC. Its translation: CASSELDISYEQYF.